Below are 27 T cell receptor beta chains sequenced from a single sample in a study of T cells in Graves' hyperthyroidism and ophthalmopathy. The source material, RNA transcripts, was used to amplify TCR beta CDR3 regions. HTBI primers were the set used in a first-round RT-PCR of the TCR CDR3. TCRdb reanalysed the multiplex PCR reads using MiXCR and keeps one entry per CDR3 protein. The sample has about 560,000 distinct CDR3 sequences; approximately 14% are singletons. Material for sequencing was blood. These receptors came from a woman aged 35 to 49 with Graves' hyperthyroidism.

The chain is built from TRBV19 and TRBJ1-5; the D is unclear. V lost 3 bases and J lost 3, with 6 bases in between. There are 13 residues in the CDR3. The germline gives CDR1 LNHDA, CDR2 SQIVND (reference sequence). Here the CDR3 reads CASSMSANQPQHF. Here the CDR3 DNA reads TGTGCCAGTAGTATGAGCGCCAATCAGCCCCAGCATTTT.

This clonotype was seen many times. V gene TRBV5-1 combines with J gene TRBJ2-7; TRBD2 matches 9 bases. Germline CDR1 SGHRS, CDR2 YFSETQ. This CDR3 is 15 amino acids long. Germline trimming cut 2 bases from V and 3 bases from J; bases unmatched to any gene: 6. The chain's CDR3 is CASSLKTSGLYEQYF. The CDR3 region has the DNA TGCGCCAGCAGCTTAAAGACTAGCGGACTCTACGAGCAGTACTTC.

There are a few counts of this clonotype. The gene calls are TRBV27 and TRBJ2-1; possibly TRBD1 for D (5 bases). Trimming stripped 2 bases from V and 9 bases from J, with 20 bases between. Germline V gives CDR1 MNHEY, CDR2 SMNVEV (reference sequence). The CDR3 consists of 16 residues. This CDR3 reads CASSLIPLSGTGEQFF. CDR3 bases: TGTGCCAGCAGTTTAATTCCCTTGTCAGGTACAGGTGAGCAGTTCTTC.

In nucleotides, the CDR3 is TGCGCCAGCAGCAAGGCACCCGGTGGACTAGCGGGAAGCAATGAGCAGTTCTTC. It is translated as CASSKAPGGLAGSNEQFF. The gene calls are TRBV5-1 and TRBJ2-1; 12 bases agree with TRBD2. The ends lost 4 bases at V and 6 bases at J; junction bases unmatched: 14. The CDR3 totals 18 residues. Germline assignment: CDR1 SGHRS and CDR2 YFSETQ.

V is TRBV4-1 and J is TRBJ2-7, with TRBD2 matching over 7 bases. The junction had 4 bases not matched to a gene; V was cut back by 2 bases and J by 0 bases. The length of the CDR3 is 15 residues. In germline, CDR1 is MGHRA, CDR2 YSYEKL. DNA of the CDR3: TGCGCCAGCAGCCAACAGCGGGGTAGCTCCTACGAGCAGTACTTC. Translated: CASSQQRGSSYEQYF.

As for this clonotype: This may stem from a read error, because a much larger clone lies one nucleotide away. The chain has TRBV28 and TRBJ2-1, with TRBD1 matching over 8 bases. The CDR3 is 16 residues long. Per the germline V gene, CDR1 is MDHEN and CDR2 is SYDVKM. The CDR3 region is CASSIPGGAAYNEQSF. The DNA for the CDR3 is TGTGCCAGCAGTATACCAGGGGGCGCCGCCTACAATGAGCAGTCCTTC.

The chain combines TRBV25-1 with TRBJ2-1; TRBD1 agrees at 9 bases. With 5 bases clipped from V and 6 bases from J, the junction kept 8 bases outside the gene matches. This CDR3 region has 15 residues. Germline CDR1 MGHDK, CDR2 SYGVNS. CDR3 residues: CASSKTGGNVNEQFF. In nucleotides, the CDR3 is TGTGCCAGCAGTAAGACAGGGGGTAACGTCAATGAGCAGTTCTTC.

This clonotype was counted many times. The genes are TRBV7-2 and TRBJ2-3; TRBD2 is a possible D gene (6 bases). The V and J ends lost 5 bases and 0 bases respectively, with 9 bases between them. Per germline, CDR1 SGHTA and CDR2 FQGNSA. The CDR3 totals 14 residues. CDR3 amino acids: CASSGTSSTDTQYF. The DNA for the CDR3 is TGTGCCAGCAGCGGGACTTCTAGCACAGATACGCAGTATTTT.

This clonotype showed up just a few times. CDR3 coding DNA: TGCAGCGTTGATGGCGGGGGCCCCAATCAGCCCCAGCATTTT. It specifies CSVDGGGPNQPQHF. V usage is TRBV29-1 and J usage is TRBJ1-5, with D perhaps matching TRBD1 (6 bases). The CDR3 extends over 14 amino acids. CDR1 is SQVTM and CDR2 is ANQGSEA in the germline V gene. Deletions cut 3 bases from V and 3 bases from J, with 12 bases between.

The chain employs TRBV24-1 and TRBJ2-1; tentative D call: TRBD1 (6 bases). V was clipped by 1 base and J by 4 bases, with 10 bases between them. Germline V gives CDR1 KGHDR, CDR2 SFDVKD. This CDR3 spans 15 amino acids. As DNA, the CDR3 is TGTGCCACCAGTGATTTAGACAGGTCTTACAATGAGCAGTTCTTC. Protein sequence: CATSDLDRSYNEQFF.

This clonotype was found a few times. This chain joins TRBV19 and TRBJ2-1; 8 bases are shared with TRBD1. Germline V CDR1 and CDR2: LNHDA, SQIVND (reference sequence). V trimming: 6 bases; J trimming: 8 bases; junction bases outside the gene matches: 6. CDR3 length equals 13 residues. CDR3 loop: CASRMDREHEQFF. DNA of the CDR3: TGTGCCAGTAGGATGGACAGGGAACATGAGCAGTTCTTC.

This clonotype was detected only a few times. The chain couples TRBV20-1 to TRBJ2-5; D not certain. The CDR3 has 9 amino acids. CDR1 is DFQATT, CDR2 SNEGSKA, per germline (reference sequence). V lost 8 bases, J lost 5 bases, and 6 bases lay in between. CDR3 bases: TGCAGTACGCGGGAGACCCAGTACTTC. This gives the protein CSTRETQYF.

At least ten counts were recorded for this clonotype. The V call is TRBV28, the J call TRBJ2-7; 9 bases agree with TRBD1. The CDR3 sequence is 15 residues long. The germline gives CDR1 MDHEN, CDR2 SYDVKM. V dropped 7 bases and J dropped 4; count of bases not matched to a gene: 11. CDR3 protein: CASTPPRDRAYEQYF. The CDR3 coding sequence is TGTGCCAGCACCCCTCCCCGGGACAGGGCGTACGAGCAGTACTTC.

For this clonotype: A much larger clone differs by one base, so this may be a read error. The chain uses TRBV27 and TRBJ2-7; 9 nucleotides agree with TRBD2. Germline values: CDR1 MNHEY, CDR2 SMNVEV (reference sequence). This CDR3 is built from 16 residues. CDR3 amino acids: CASSRVLAGWIYEQHF. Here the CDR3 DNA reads TGTGCCAGCAGCCGGGTACTAGCGGGTTGGATCTACGAGCAGCACTTC.

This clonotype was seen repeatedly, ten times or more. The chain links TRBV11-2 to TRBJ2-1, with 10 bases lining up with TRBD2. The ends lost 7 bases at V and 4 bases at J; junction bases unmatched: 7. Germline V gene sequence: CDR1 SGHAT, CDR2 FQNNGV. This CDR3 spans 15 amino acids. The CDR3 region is CASTFGGLAYNEQFF. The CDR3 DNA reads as TGTGCCAGCACCTTTGGGGGACTAGCGTACAATGAGCAGTTCTTC.

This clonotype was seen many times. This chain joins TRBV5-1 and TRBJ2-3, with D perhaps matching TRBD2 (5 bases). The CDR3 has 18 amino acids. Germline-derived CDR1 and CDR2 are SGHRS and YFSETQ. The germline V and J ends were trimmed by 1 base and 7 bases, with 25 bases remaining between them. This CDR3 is CASSLHNRDPTNQYTQYF. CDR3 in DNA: TGCGCCAGCAGCTTGCATAACCGGGATCCTACAAACCAGTATACGCAGTATTTT.

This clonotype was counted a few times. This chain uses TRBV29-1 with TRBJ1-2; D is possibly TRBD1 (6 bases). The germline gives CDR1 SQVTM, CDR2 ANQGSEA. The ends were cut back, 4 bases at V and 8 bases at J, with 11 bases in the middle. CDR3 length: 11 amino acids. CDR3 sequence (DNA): TGCAGCGTTGTCCTTGACAGGGGCTACACCTTC. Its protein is CSVVLDRGYTF.

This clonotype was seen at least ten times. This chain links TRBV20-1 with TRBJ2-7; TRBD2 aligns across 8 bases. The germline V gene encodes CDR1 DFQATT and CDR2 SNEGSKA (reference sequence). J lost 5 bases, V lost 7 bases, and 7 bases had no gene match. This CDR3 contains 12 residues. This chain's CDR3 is CSGQRETNEQYF. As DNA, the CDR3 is TGCAGTGGCCAGCGGGAGACAAACGAGCAGTACTTC.

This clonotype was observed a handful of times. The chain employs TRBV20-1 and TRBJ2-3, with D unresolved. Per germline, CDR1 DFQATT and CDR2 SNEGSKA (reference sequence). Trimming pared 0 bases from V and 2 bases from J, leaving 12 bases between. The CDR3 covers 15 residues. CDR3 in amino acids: CSARDRVFDTDTQYF. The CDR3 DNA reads TGCAGTGCTAGAGATCGAGTCTTTGACACAGATACGCAGTATTTT.

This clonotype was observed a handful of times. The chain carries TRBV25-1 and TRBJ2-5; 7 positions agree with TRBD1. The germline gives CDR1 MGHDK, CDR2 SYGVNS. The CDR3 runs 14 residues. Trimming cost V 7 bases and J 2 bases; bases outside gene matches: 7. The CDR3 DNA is TGTGCCAGCACCGAGGGGGCAGTACAAGAGACCCAGTACTTC. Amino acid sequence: CASTEGAVQETQYF.

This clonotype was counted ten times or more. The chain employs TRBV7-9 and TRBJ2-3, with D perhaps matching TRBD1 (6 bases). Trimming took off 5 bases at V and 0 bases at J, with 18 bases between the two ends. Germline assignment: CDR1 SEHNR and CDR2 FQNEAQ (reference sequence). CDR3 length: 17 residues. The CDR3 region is CASSPDRMGWSTDTQYF. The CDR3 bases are TGTGCCAGCAGCCCAGACAGGATGGGTTGGAGCACAGATACGCAGTATTTT.

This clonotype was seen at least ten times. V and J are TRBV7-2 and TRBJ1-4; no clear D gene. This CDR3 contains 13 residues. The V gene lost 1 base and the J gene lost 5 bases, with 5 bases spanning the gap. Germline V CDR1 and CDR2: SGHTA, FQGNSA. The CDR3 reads CASSLGENEKLFF. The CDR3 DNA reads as TGTGCCAGCAGCTTAGGGGAAAATGAAAAACTGTTTTTT.

DNA for the CDR3: TGTGCCAGCAGCGTAGGCGCCCCCAAGGCAGGGGGATCCCAAGAGACCCAGTACTTC. This gives the protein CASSVGAPKAGGSQETQYF. The V gene is TRBV9, the J gene TRBJ2-5, with 7 bases aligning to TRBD1. With 0 bases clipped from V and 1 base from J, the junction kept 15 bases outside the gene matches. Germline-derived CDR1 and CDR2 are SGDLS and YYNGEE. The CDR3 consists of 19 residues.

The CDR3 coding sequence is TGCGCCAGCAGCCCCCACCCGGAATCCAAGACCCAGTACTTC. Translating gives CASSPHPESKTQYF. The chain joins TRBV5-1 to TRBJ2-5; unclear D gene. Trimming pared 4 bases from V and 6 bases from J, leaving 16 bases between. CDR3 size: 14 residues. From germline, CDR1 is SGHRS and CDR2 YFSETQ.

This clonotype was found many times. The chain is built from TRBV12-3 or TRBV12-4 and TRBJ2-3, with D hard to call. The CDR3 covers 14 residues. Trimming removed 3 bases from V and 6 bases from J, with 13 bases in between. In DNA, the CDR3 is TGTGCCAGCAGTTTCGCTCGTACGGTCGATACGCAGTATTTT. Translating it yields CASSFARTVDTQYF.

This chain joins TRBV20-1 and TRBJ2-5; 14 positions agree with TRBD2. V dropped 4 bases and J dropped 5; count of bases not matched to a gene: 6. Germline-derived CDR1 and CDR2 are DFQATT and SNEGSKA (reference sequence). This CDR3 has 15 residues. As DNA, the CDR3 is TGCAGTGCTACCGGGACTAGCGGGAGAGGGGAGACCCAGTACTTC. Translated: CSATGTSGRGETQYF.

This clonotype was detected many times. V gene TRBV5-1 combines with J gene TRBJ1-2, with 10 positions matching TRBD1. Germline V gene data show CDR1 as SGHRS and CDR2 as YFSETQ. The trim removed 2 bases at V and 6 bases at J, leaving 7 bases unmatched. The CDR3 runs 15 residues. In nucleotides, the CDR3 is TGCGCCAGCAGCTTAAGACAGGGGGCTATAGATGGCTACACCTTC. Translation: CASSLRQGAIDGYTF.